This T cell receptor beta chain appears in the sequencing data of a study of CD8+ T cells in alopecia areata. Study results and caveats: Among the cells sequenced in scalp samples are also the resident alphabeta T cells of normal skin.

Treatment: oral pan-JAK inhibitor, 5-10 mg twice daily. cDNA reverse transcribed from extracted RNA served as the sequencing template. Profiled with immunoSEQ multiplex PCR; TCRdb holds only in-frame clones, not every one. The sample comprises approximately 210,000 clones, more than 55% of which are singletons, and about 1.3% rests with the top ten. A remark on this clone: Its target is unknown.

In germline, CDR1 is LGHNT, CDR2 FRNRAP. V dropped 8 bases and J dropped 1 base, with 14 bases sitting between them. The CDR3 is made up of 14 amino acids. Sequencing used CD4+ T cells sorted from blood, obtained around week 50, from a patient treated with tofacitinib. This sequence originates from a human donor with alopecia areata. V is TRBV12-5 and J is TRBJ1-1; D is possibly TRBD1 (6 bases). The CDR3 sequence: CASNRDSKNTEAFF. In DNA, the CDR3 is TGTGCTAGTAACAGGGACTCAAAGAACACTGAAGCTTTCTTT.